This paragraph reports one TCR beta chain. Its antigen is not known. The data stem from a study of cytomegalovirus exposure and HLA in healthy donors. Findings and caveats of the study: In an earlier analysis, productive rearrangement rates for most beta V segments clustered near 87% or 30%.

Primers: 60 Vbeta forward and 13 Jbeta reverse. Measured with immunoSEQ multiplex PCR; TCRdb has only the in-frame clones, and not every one. The table has 150,000 to 180,000 clones, around 80% seen once; the top ten hold over 5%. V lost 8 bases, J lost 6 bases, and 9 bases stayed unmatched. Per the germline V gene, CDR1 is MDHEN and CDR2 is SYDVKM. This CDR3 spans 14 amino acids. The chain links TRBV28 to TRBJ2-4; the match to TRBD1 covers 8 bases. The clonotype originates from a woman aged 35 to 49 in good health and CMV-seropositive. Sequences were obtained from PBMCs. The CDR3 DNA sequence: TGTGCCAGCCACGAAAGACAGGGGCCAAACATTCAGTACTTC. This sequence encodes CASHERQGPNIQYF.